The 4 T cell receptor gamma chains listed next were all sequenced from one sample in a study of gamma delta lymphoproliferative disorders and STAT genes. TCRdb reprocessed the multiplex PCR reads through CATT. The sample lists about 550 gamma-chain clones, roughly 26% occurring once. Genomic DNA from isolated PBMCs served as the sequencing template. Sequences were obtained from blood. All receptors derive from a human donor in good health.

A remark on this clone: A read error may produce the germline difference seen at one junction end. The chain employs TRGV11 and TRGJ1 or TRGJ2. In the absence of a J gene in TCRdb, the DNA was matched to germline to assign it here. TRGV11 is classed as an ORF, of uncertain function. The CDR3 has 9 residues. CDR3 in DNA: TGCGCCCGTTATTATAAGAAACTCTTT. It translates to CARYYKKLF.

This clone is large by share. The chain couples TRGV8 to TRGJ1 or TRGJ2. TCRdb does not report a J gene; here it was assigned by matching the DNA to germline references. Germline V gene lookup returns CDR1 VENAVY and CDR2 YDSYNSRV. The CDR3 has 17 amino acids. Trimming cost V 5 bases and J 4 bases; bases outside gene matches: 20. Here the CDR3 reads CATWATYSNTVYYKKLF. As DNA, the CDR3 is TGTGCCACCTGGGCTACCTACTCCAATACGGTATATTATAAGAAACTCTTT.

The chain employs TRGV4 and TRGJP1. The J gene was missing in TCRdb and was found by matching the end of the DNA to germline. V lost 9 bases to trimming and J lost 12 bases; unmatched junction nucleotides: 19. Germline V gives CDR1 EGSTGY, CDR2 YDSYTSSV. The CDR3 extends over 14 amino acids. CDR3: CATQVSTTGGFKIF. The CDR3 DNA is TGTGCCACCCAAGTTTCTACCACTGGGGGGTTCAAGATATTT.

In its sample, this clone ranks as large. V and J are TRGV2 and TRGJP2. In the absence of a J gene in TCRdb, the DNA was matched to germline to assign it here. The CDR3 contains 16 residues. Trimming removed 0 bases from V and 0 bases from J; junction bases left unmatched: 4. CDR1 and CDR2 (germline): EGSNGY, YDSYNSKV. CDR3: CATWDGEHSSDWIKTF. The CDR3 DNA reads TGTGCCACCTGGGACGGGGAGCATAGTAGTGATTGGATCAAGACGTTT.